This entry concerns a single T cell receptor (beta chain). The germline V gene has CDR1 SGHVS and CDR2 FQNEAQ. Trimming removed 5 bases from V and 3 bases from J; junction bases left unmatched: 8. The CDR3 spans 15 residues. Libraries were prepared by immunoSEQ multiplex PCR; TCRdb keeps only in-frame clonotypes and omits some of them. The sample records around 78,000 clones, roughly 89% being singletons. The data stem from a study of blood T cell repertoires in COVID-19. The sequencing input was PBMCs or T cells enriched from blood (not recorded which). The TCR originated in a woman between 45 and 65 years old with acute COVID-19. The V gene is TRBV7-8, the J gene TRBJ1-1; 8 nucleotides align to TRBD1. CDR3 coding DNA: TGTGCCAGCAGCCCCAGGACAGGGCGGGACACTGAAGCTTTCTTT. Protein sequence: CASSPRTGRDTEAFF.